These T cell receptor beta chains were read from a single sample in a study of cytomegalovirus exposure and HLA in healthy donors. Sequenced by immunoSEQ multiplex PCR; TCRdb stores in-frame clones only, minus some. The data show approximately 79,000 clones, under 85% seen once. Sequencing was done on a sample of PBMCs. Receptors originate from a boy aged 5-17 years in good health and CMV-seronegative. Both conserved end residues are part of each CDR3. The D gene is left open where the match is weak. The size of a clone is reported for some rows only, either as once, few or many, or as a class for expanded clones.

CDR3: CASSLRGQQNTEAFF
DNA: TGTGCCAGCAGCTTGCGGGGACAGCAGAACACTGAAGCTTTCTTT
D: TRBD1
size: NA
J: TRBJ1-1
V: TRBV7-2

CDR3: CSVEDNLRDEQYF
DNA: TGCAGCGTTGAAGACAACTTGAGGGACGAGCAGTACTTC
D: NA
size: NA
J: TRBJ2-7
V: TRBV29-1

CDR3: CASSTGQGAYNEQFF
DNA: TGTGCCAGCAGTACCGGACAGGGGGCCTACAATGAGCAGTTCTTC
D: TRBD1
size: NA
J: TRBJ2-1
V: TRBV6-5

CDR3: CASSTGVSNEKLFF
DNA: TGTGCCAGCAGTACAGGGGTCTCTAATGAAAAACTGTTTTTT
D: TRBD1
size: few
J: TRBJ1-4
V: TRBV2

CDR3: CASSLTVRNYGYTF
DNA: TGTGCCAGCAGTTTAACGGTTAGAAACTATGGCTACACCTTC
D: NA
size: NA
J: TRBJ1-2
V: TRBV28

CDR3: CASSLSASNTGELFF
DNA: TGTGCCAGCAGTTTGTCGGCTAGCAACACCGGGGAGCTGTTTTTT
D: NA
size: NA
J: TRBJ2-2
V: TRBV28

CDR3: CASSLHSGTEVYEQYF
DNA: TGCGCCAGCAGCCTACATAGCGGGACCGAAGTCTACGAGCAGTACTTC
D: TRBD2
size: NA
J: TRBJ2-7
V: TRBV5-1

CDR3: CASSPSQGGGYTF
DNA: TGTGCCAGCTCACCAAGCCAGGGAGGCGGCTACACCTTC
D: NA
size: NA
J: TRBJ1-2
V: TRBV18

CDR3: CASSSGQARFNIQYF
DNA: TGTGCCAGCAGCTCAGGACAGGCAAGATTCAACATTCAGTACTTC
D: TRBD1
size: few
J: TRBJ2-4
V: TRBV7-9

CDR3: CASSPTGNYGYTF
DNA: TGTGCCAGCAGCCCTACGGGGAACTATGGCTACACCTTC
D: NA
size: NA
J: TRBJ1-2
V: TRBV7-2

CDR3: CASSVTGTAEAFF
DNA: TGTGCCAGCAGTGTTACCGGGACAGCTGAAGCTTTCTTT
D: TRBD1
size: NA
J: TRBJ1-1
V: TRBV25-1

CDR3: CASSLEHGNTIYF
DNA: TGTGCCAGCAGCTTAGAACACGGAAACACCATATATTTT
D: NA
size: NA
J: TRBJ1-3
V: TRBV7-9

CDR3: CASSPAGGVGELFF
DNA: TGTGCCAGCAGTCCCGCGGGGGGCGTGGGGGAGCTGTTTTTT
D: TRBD2
size: few
J: TRBJ2-2
V: TRBV7-3

CDR3: CASSRSGEETQYF
DNA: TGTGCCAGCAGCCGTTCAGGGGAAGAGACCCAGTACTTC
D: NA
size: NA
J: TRBJ2-5
V: TRBV7-9

CDR3: CAWDRGWGEKLFF
DNA: TGTGCCTGGGACAGGGGGTGGGGTGAAAAACTGTTTTTT
D: TRBD1
size: NA
J: TRBJ1-4
V: TRBV30

CDR3: CAIRGALLAGGHYEQYF
DNA: TGTGCCATCAGAGGGGCTTTACTAGCGGGGGGCCATTACGAGCAGTACTTC
D: TRBD2
size: NA
J: TRBJ2-7
V: TRBV10-3

CDR3: CASSPPSGGHQETQYF
DNA: TGCGCCAGCAGCCCCCCTAGCGGGGGGCACCAAGAGACCCAGTACTTC
D: TRBD2
size: few
J: TRBJ2-5
V: TRBV4-1

CDR3: CASSLGRGLNGYTF
DNA: TGTGCCAGCAGCTTAGGCAGGGGGCTAAATGGCTACACCTTC
D: TRBD1
size: NA
J: TRBJ1-2
V: TRBV7-2

CDR3: CASSIRGLGQPQHF
DNA: TGTGCCAGCAGCATAAGGGGGCTCGGACAGCCCCAGCATTTT
D: TRBD1
size: NA
J: TRBJ1-5
V: TRBV7-2

CDR3: CASSQGREGLYEQYF
DNA: TGTGCCAGCAGCCAAGGACGGGAGGGCCTCTACGAGCAGTACTTC
D: TRBD2
size: NA
J: TRBJ2-7
V: TRBV14

CDR3: CASSLGGTGFPEAFF
DNA: TGTGCCAGCAGCTTAGGGGGAACAGGGTTTCCTGAAGCTTTCTTT
D: NA
size: NA
J: TRBJ1-1
V: TRBV7-2

CDR3: CASSALMNTEAFF
DNA: TGTGCCAGCAGCGCGCTGATGAACACTGAAGCTTTCTTT
D: NA
size: few
J: TRBJ1-1
V: TRBV7-9

CDR3: CASQTGSNYGYTF
DNA: TGTGCCAGCCAGACGGGATCTAACTATGGCTACACCTTC
D: NA
size: NA
J: TRBJ1-2
V: TRBV28

CDR3: CSVGRGGPDTQYF
DNA: TGCAGCGTGGGAAGGGGAGGCCCAGATACGCAGTATTTT
D: NA
size: NA
J: TRBJ2-3
V: TRBV29-1

CDR3: CASSYGGGDHNEQFF
DNA: TGCGCCAGCAGCTACGGGGGTGGGGATCACAATGAGCAGTTCTTC
D: NA
size: NA
J: TRBJ2-1
V: TRBV5-1

CDR3: CASRKGQGGREQFF
DNA: TGTGCCAGCAGGAAGGGACAGGGGGGGCGTGAGCAGTTCTTC
D: TRBD1
size: NA
J: TRBJ2-1
V: TRBV28

CDR3: CASSLSTVDTQYF
DNA: TGTGCCAGTAGTCTGTCTACGGTAGATACGCAGTATTTT
D: NA
size: NA
J: TRBJ2-3
V: TRBV19